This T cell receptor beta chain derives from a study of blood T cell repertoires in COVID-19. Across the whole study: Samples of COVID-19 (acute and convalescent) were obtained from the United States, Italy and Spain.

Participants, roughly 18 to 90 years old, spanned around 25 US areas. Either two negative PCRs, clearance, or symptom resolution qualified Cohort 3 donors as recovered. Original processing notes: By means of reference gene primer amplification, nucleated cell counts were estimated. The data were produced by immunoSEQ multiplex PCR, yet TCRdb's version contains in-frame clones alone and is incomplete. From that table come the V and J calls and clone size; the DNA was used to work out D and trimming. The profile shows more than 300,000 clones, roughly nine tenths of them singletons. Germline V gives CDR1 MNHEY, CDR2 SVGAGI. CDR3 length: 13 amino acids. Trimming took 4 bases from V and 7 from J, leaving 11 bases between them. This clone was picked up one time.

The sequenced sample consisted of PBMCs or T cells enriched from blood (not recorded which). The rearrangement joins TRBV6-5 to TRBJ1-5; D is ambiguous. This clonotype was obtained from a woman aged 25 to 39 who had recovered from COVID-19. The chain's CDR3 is CASSSDLGQPQHF. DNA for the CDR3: TGTGCCAGCAGTTCCGACCTCGGGCAGCCCCAGCATTTT.